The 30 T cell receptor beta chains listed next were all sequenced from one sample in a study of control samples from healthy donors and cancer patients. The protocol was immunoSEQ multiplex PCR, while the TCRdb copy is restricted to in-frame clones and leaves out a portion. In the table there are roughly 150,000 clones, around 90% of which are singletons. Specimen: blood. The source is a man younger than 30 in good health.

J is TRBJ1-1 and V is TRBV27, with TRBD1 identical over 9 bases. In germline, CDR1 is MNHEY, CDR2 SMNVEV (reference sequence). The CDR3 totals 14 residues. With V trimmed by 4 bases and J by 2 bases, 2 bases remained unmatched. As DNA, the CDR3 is TGTGCCAGCAGTTCGGGACAGGGAAACACTGAAGCTTTCTTT. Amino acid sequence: CASSSGQGNTEAFF.

DNA for the CDR3: TGTGCCAGCAGCCAAGTTGGCGGGGGTTCCTCTGGGGCCAACGTCCTGACTTTC. Protein: CASSQVGGGSSGANVLTF. This chain joins TRBV3-1 (or the pseudogene TRBV3-2) and TRBJ2-6; 7 positions match TRBD2. J gave up 0 bases and V 1 base, and 6 bases lay outside the gene matches. The CDR3 is made up of 18 amino acids. CDR1 is LGHDT, CDR2 YNNKEL, per germline (reference sequence).

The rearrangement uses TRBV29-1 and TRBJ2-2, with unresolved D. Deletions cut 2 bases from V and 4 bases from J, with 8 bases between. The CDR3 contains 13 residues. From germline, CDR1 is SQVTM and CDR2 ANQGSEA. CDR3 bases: TGCAGCGTTGAACACAGTCCCACCGGGGAGCTGTTTTTT. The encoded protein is CSVEHSPTGELFF.

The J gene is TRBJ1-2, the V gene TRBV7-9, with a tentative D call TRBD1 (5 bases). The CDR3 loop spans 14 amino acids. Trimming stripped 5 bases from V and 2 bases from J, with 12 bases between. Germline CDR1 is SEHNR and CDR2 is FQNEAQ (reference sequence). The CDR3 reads CASSSTRDNYGYTF. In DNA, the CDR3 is TGTGCCAGCAGCAGTACCAGGGACAACTATGGCTACACCTTC.

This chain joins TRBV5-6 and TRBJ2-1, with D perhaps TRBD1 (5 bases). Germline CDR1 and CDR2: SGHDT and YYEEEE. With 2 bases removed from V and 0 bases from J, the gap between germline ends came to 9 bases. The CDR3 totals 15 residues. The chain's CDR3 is CASSFPQGSYNEQFF. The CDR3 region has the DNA TGTGCCAGCAGCTTCCCGCAGGGCTCCTACAATGAGCAGTTCTTC.

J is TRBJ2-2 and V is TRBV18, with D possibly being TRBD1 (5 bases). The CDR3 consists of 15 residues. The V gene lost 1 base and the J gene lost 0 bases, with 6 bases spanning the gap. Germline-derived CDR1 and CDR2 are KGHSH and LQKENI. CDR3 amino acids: CASSPQGSNTGELFF. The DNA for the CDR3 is TGTGCCAGCTCACCACAGGGGTCGAACACCGGGGAGCTGTTTTTT.

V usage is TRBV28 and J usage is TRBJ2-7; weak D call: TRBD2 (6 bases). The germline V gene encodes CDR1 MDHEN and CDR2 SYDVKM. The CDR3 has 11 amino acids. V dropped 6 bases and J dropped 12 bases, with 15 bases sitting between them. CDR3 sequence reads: CASRNLASRYF. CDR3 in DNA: TGTGCCAGCAGGAATCTAGCGTCGAGGTACTTC.

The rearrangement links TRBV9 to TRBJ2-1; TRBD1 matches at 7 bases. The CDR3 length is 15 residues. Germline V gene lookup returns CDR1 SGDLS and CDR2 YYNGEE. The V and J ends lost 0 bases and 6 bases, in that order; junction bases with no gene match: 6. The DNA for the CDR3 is TGTGCCAGCAGCGTAGAGGGGACAGCACTCAATGAGCAGTTCTTC. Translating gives CASSVEGTALNEQFF. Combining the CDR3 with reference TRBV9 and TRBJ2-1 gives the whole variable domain DSGVTQTPKHLITATGQRVTLRCSPRSGDLSVYWYQQSLDQGLQFLIQYYNGEERAKGNILERFSAQQFPDLHSELNLSSLELGDSALYFCASSVEGTALNEQFFGPGTRLTVL.

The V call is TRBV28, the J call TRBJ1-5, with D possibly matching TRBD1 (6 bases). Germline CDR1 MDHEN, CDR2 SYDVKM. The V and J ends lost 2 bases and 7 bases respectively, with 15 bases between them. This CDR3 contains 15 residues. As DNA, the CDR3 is TGTGCCAGCAGTTTACTCATACAGGGCCGACAGCCCCAGCATTTT. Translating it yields CASSLLIQGRQPQHF.

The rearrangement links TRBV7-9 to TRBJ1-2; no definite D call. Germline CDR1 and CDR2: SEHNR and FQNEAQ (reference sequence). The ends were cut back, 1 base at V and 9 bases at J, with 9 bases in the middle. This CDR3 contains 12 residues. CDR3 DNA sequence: TGTGCCAGCAGCTTAGAGGCCAGTCGCTACACCTTC. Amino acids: CASSLEASRYTF.

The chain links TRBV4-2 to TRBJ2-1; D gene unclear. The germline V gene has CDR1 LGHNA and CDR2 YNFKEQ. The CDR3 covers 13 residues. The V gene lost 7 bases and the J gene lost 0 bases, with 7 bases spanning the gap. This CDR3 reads CASTPDSYNEQFF. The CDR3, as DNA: TGTGCCAGCACCCCGGACTCCTACAATGAGCAGTTCTTC.

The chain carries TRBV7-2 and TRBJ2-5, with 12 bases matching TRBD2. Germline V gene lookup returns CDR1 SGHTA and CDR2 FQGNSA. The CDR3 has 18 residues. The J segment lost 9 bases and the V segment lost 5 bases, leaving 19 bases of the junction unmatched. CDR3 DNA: TGTGCCAGCAGCCAAGAGGCTAGCGGGGGGGGCAATGTGTGGTCCCAGTACTTC. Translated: CASSQEASGGGNVWSQYF.

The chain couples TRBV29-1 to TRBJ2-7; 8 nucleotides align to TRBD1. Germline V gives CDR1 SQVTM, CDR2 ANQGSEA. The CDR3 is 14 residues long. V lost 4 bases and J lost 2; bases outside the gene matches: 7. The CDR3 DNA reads TGCAGCGTTGTGGGAACAGGGGGGACCTACGAGCAGTACTTC. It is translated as CSVVGTGGTYEQYF.

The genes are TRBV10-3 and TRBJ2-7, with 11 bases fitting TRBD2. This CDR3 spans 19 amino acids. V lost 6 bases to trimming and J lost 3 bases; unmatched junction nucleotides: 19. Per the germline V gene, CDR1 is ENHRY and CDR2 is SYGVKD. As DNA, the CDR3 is TGTGCCATCAGAGACCCAATAGCCGGGACTAGCGGCGGCTACTACGAGCAGTACTTC. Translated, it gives CAIRDPIAGTSGGYYEQYF.

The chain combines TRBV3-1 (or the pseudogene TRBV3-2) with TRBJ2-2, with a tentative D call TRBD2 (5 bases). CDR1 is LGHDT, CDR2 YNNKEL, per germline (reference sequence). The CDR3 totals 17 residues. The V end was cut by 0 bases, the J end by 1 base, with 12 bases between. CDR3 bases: TGTGCCAGCAGCCAAGAGTCCGGACTTGAGAACACCGGGGAGCTGTTTTTT. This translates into CASSQESGLENTGELFF.

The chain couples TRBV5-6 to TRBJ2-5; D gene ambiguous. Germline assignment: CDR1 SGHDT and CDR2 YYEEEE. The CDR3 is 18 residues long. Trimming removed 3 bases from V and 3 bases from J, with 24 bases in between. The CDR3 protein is CASSSVPGPLVGEETQYF. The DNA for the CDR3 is TGTGCCAGCAGCTCCGTCCCCGGGCCCCTTGTAGGCGAAGAGACCCAGTACTTC.

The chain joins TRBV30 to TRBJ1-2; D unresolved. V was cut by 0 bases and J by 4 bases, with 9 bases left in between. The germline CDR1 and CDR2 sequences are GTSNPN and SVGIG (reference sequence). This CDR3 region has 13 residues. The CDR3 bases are TGTGCCTGGAGTGTTGAAAGGGCCTATGGCTACACCTTC. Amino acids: CAWSVERAYGYTF. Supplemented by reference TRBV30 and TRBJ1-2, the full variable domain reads SQTIHQWPATLVQPVGSPLSLECTVEGTSNPNLYWYRQAAGRGLQLLFYSVGIGQISSEVPQNLSASRPQDRQFILSSKKLLLSDSGFYLCAWSVERAYGYTFGSGTRLTVV.

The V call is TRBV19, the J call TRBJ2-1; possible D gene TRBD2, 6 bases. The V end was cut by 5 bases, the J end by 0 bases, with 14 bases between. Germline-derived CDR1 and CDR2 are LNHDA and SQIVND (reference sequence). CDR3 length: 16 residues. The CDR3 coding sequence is TGTGCCAGTAGTCCCATCGGGGGTAGCTCCTACAATGAGCAGTTCTTC. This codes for CASSPIGGSSYNEQFF.

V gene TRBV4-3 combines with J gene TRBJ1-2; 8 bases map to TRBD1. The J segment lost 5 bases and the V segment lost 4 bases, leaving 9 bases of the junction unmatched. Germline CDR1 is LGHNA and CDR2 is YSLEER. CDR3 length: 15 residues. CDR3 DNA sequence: TGCGCCAGCAGCCGGGACACAGGGGGTGAATATGGCTACACCTTC. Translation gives CASSRDTGGEYGYTF.

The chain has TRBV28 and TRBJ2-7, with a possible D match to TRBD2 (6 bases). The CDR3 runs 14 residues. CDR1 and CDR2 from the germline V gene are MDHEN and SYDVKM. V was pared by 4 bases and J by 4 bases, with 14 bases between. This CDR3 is CASSSGGAEYEQYF. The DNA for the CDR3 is TGTGCCAGCAGTTCAGGAGGGGCCGAGTACGAGCAGTACTTC.

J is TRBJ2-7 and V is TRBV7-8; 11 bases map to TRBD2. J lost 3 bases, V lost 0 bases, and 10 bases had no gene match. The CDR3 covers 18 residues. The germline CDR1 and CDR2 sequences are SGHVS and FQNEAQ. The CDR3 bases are TGTGCCAGCAGCTTAGCGCGTCTGGGACTAGCGGCTCACTACGAGCAGTACTTC. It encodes CASSLARLGLAAHYEQYF.

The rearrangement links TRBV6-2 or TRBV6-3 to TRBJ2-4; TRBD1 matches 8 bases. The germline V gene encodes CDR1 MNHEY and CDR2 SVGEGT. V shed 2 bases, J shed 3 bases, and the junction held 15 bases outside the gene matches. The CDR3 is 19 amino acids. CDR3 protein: CASSYVLTRQGIVKNIQYF. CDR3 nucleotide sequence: TGTGCCAGCAGTTACGTCCTAACTCGACAGGGGATTGTCAAAAACATTCAGTACTTC.

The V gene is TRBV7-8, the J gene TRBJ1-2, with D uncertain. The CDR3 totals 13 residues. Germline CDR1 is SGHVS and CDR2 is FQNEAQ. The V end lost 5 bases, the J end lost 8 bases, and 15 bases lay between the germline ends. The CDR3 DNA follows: TGTGCCAGCAGCCGTTTTGGCCAACGCGGCTACACCTTC. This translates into CASSRFGQRGYTF.

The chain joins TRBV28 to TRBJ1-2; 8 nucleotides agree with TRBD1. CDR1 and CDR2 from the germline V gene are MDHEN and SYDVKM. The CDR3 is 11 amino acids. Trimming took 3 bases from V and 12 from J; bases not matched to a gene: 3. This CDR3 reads CASSFQGANTF. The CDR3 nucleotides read TGTGCCAGCAGTTTTCAGGGGGCCAACACCTTC.

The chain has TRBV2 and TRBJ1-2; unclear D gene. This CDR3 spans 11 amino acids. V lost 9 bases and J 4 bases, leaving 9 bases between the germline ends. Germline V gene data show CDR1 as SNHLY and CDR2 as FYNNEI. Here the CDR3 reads CASRGGYGYTF. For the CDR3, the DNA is TGTGCCAGTCGGGGAGGCTATGGCTACACCTTC.

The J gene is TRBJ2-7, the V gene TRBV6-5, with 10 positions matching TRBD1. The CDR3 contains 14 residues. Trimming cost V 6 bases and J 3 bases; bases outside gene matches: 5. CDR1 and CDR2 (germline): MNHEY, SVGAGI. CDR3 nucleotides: TGTGCCAGCAGACCTGGGACAGGGGTCTACGAGCAGTACTTC. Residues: CASRPGTGVYEQYF.

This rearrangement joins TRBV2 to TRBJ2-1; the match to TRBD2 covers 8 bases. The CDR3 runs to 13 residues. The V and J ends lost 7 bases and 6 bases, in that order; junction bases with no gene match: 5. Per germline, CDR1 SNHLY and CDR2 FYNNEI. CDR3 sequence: CASNPAGANEQFF. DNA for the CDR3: TGTGCCAGCAACCCAGCGGGGGCCAATGAGCAGTTCTTC.

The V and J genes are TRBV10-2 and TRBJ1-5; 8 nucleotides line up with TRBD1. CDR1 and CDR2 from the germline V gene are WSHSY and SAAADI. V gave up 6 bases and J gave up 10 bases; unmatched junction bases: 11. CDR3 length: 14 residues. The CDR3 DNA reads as TGCGCCAGCAGAAGATCAGGGGGCCGGGAACCCCAGCATTTT. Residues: CASRRSGGREPQHF.

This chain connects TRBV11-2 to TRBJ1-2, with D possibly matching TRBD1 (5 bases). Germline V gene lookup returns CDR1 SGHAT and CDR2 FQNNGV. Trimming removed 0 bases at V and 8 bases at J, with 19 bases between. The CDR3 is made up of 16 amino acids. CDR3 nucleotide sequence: TGTGCCAGCAGCTTAGATAGTTCAGGGATTATCAAGGGCTACACCTTC. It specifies CASSLDSSGIIKGYTF.

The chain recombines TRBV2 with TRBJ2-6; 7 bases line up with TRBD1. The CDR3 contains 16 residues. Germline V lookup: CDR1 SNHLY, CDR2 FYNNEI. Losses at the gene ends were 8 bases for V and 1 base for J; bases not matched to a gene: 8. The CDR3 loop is CASLPTGMSGANVLTF. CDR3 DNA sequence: TGTGCCAGCCTCCCGACAGGGATGTCTGGGGCCAACGTCCTGACTTTC.